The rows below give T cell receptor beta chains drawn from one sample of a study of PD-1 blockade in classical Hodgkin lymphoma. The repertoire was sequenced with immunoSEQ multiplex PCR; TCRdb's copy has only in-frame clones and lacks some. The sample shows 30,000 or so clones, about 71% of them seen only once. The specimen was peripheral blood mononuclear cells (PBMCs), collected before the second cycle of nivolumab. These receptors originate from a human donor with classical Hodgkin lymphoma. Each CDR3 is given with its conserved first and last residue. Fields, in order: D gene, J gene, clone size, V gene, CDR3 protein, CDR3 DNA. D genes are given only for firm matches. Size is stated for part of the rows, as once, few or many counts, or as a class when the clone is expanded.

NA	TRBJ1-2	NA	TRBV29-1	CSVAPTAYYGYTF	TGCAGCGTTGCCCCGACGGCTTACTATGGCTACACCTTC
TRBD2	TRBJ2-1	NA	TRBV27	CASSLDTRGNEQFF	TGTGCCAGCAGTTTAGATACGCGGGGGAATGAGCAGTTCTTC
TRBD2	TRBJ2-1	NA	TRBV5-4	CASSFGTSGGEQFF	TGTGCCAGCAGCTTCGGGACTAGCGGCGGAGAGCAGTTCTTC
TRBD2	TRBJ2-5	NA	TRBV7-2	CASSLQSAGGPHQETQYF	TGTGCCAGCAGCTTACAGTCAGCGGGAGGGCCCCACCAAGAGACCCAGTACTTC
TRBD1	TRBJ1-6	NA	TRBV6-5	CASRPGTDNSPLHF	TGTGCCAGCAGACCGGGGACAGACAATTCACCCCTCCACTTT
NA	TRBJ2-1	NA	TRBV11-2	CASSIGTPNNEQFF	TGTGCCAGCAGCATCGGGACTCCTAACAATGAGCAGTTCTTC
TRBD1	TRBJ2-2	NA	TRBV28	CASSPLDRVAGELFF	TGTGCCAGCAGTCCACTCGACAGGGTGGCCGGGGAGCTGTTTTTT
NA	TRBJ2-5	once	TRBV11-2	CASSPRLLSLGDQEKDF	TGTGCCAGCAGCCCTCGGCTTTTGAGTTTGGGAGACCAAGAGAAGGACTTC
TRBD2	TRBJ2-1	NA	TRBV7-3	CASSSPGLAGEWYGNEQFF	TGTGCCAGCAGCTCCCCGGGACTAGCGGGAGAGTGGTACGGCAATGAGCAGTTCTTC
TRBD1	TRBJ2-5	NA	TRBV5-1	CASSLGGRTGQETQYF	TGCGCCAGCAGCTTGGGGGGTAGGACAGGTCAAGAGACCCAGTACTTC
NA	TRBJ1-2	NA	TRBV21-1	CPPQLYGYTF	TGTCCTCCCCAGCTCTATGGCTACACCTTC
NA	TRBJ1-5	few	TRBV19	CASSRTVNQPQHF	TGTGCCAGTAGTCGGACAGTCAATCAGCCCCAGCATTTT
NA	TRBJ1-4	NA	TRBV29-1	CSVAGGQGIFNEKLFF	TGCAGCGTTGCGGGCGGGCAGGGGATATTTAATGAAAAACTGTTTTTT
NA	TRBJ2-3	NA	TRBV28	CASSSAAGGARDTQYF	TGTGCCAGCAGTTCCGCGGCAGGAGGGGCTCGAGATACGCAGTATTTT
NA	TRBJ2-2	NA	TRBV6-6	CASGGGTGGNTGELFF	TGTGCCAGCGGGGGAGGAACAGGCGGTAACACCGGGGAGCTGTTTTTT
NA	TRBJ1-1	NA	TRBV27	CASSPGTVNTEAFF	TGTGCCAGCAGCCCCGGGACCGTGAACACTGAAGCTTTCTTT
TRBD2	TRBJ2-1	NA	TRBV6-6	CASSYGAGAGNEQFF	TGTGCCAGCAGTTACGGAGCGGGAGCGGGCAATGAGCAGTTCTTC
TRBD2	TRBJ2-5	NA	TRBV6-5	CASIRYGGVEETQYF	TGTGCCAGCATAAGATACGGGGGGGTGGAAGAGACCCAGTACTTC
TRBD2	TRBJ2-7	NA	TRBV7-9	CASSLYLAEVYF	TGTGCCAGCAGCTTATACCTAGCGGAGGTGTACTTC
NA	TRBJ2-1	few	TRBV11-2	CASRTTDSFNEQFF	TGTGCCAGCAGGACTACTGACAGTTTCAATGAGCAGTTCTTC
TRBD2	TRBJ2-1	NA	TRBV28	CASSRGGAGNEQFF	TGTGCCAGCAGTCGCGGGGGGGCCGGCAATGAGCAGTTCTTC
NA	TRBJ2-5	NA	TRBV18	CASSPALLETQYF	TGTGCCAGCTCACCTGCCCTCCTGGAGACCCAGTACTTC
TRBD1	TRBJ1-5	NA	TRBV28	CASRQQGLSQPQHF	TGTGCCAGCAGGCAACAGGGGTTGAGTCAGCCCCAGCATTTT
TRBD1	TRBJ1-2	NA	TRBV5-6	CASSLKQGSYTF	TGTGCCAGCAGCCTTAAACAGGGGAGCTACACCTTC
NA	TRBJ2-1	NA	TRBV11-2	CASSLHPGNYNEQFF	TGTGCCAGCAGCTTACATCCGGGTAATTACAATGAGCAGTTCTTC
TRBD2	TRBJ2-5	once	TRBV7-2	CASSRWGGQETQYF	TGTGCCAGCAGCCGCTGGGGGGGCCAAGAGACCCAGTACTTC
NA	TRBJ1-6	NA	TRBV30	CAWSVREGFDSPLHF	TGTGCCTGGAGTGTAAGGGAGGGATTCGATTCACCCCTCCACTTT
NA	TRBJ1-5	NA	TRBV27	CASSIRGSNQPQHF	TGTGCCAGCAGTATCAGGGGAAGCAATCAGCCCCAGCATTTT
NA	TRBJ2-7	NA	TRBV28	CASSFGPRVEQYF	TGTGCCAGCAGTTTTGGCCCCCGGGTCGAGCAGTACTTC
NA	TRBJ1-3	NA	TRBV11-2	CASSLGGGRSGNTIYF	TGTGCCAGCAGCTTAGGAGGAGGCCGCTCGGGAAACACCATATATTTT
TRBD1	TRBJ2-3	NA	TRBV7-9	CASSPIETGEGDTQYF	TGTGCCAGCAGCCCTATCGAAACAGGGGAAGGCGATACGCAGTATTTT
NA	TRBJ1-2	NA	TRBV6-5	CASRDSTNYGYTF	TGTGCCAGCAGGGACAGTACTAACTATGGCTACACCTTC
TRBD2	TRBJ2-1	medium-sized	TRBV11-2	CASSSSGEAGGQASFF	TGTGCCAGCAGCTCTTCCGGGGAGGCGGGGGGGCAAGCCTCCTTCTTC
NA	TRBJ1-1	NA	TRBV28	CASSTILKGTEAFF	TGTGCCAGCAGTACAATACTGAAGGGCACTGAAGCTTTCTTT
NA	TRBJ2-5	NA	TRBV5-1	CASSFQGITGQETQYF	TGCGCCAGCAGCTTCCAGGGTATTACCGGGCAAGAGACCCAGTACTTC
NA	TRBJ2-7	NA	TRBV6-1	CASSRHRENYEQYF	TGTGCCAGCAGTCGACACAGGGAAAACTACGAGCAGTACTTC
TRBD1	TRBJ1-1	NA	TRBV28	CASNRQGLMNTEAFF	TGTGCCAGCAACCGACAGGGCCTAATGAACACTGAAGCTTTCTTT
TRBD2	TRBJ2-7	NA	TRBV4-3	CASSQGRAGGYEQYF	TGCGCCAGCAGCCAGGGTAGGGCGGGAGGATACGAGCAGTACTTC
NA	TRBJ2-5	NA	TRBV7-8	CASSLELQETQYF	TGTGCCAGCAGCTTGGAGCTCCAAGAGACCCAGTACTTC
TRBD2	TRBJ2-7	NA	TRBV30	CAWSGDLAEPYEQYF	TGTGCCTGGAGTGGTGATCTAGCGGAGCCCTACGAGCAGTACTTC
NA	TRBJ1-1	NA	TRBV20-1	CSARDNTEAFF	TGCAGTGCTAGAGATAACACTGAAGCTTTCTTT
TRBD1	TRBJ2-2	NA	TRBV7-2	CASSSHGQGKAGELFF	TGTGCCAGCAGCTCACACGGACAGGGAAAGGCCGGGGAGCTGTTTTTT
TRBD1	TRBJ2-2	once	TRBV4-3	CASSQDSWADREYGELFF	TGCGCCAGCAGCCAAGATTCTTGGGCAGACAGGGAATACGGGGAGCTGTTTTTT
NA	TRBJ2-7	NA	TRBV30	CAWSLGLSYEQYF	TGTGCCTGGAGTTTGGGACTCTCATACGAGCAGTACTTC
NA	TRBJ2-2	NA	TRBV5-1	CASSLPGAGNTGELFF	TGCGCCAGCAGCTTACCAGGGGCAGGGAACACCGGGGAGCTGTTTTTT
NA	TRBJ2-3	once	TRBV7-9	CASSLAADTQYF	TGTGCCAGCAGCTTAGCTGCGGATACGCAGTATTTT
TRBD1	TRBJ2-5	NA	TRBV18	CASSVNRGLEETQYF	TGTGCCAGCTCAGTTAACAGGGGGCTGGAAGAGACCCAGTACTTC
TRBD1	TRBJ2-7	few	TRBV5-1	CASSTVGQGYEQYF	TGCGCCAGCAGCACCGTCGGACAGGGCTACGAGCAGTACTTC
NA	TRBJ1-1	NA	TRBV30	CAWEAGPEAFF	TGTGCCTGGGAGGCGGGACCTGAAGCTTTCTTT
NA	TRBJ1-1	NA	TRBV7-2	CASSLAGAVPRVAFF	TGTGCCAGCAGCTTAGCGGGGGCGGTACCTAGGGTCGCTTTCTTT